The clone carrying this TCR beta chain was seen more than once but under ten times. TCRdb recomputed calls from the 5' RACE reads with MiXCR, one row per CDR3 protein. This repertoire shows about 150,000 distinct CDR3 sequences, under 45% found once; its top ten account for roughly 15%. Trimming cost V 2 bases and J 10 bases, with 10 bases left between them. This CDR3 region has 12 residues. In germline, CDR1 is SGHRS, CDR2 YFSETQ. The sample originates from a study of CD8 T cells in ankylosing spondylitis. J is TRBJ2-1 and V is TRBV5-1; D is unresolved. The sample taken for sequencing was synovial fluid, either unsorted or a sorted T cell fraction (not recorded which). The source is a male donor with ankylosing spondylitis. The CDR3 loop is CASSFLGEEQFF. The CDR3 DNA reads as TGCGCCAGCAGCTTCTTAGGAGAAGAGCAGTTCTTC.